This TCR beta chain was documented in a study of PD-1 blockade in classical Hodgkin lymphoma. Trimming cost V 1 base and J 2 bases, with 19 bases left between them. Germline CDR1 and CDR2: SQVTM and ANQGSEA. This CDR3 contains 17 residues. All patients relapsed after autologous stem cell transplantation, and brentuximab vedotin exposure varied. Isolation of CD4+ T cells from thawed PBMCs was performed by magnetic negative selection. The data were produced by immunoSEQ multiplex PCR, yet TCRdb's version contains in-frame clones alone and is incomplete. The sample includes about 27,000 clones, over 65% of them seen just once.

The sequences come from CD4+ T cells from blood, collected at baseline. The source of this sequence is a human donor with classical Hodgkin lymphoma. The chain employs TRBV29-1 and TRBJ2-3, with a weak D call TRBD1 (6 bases). In DNA form, the CDR3 reads TGCAGCGTTGAAGGGTTAGACCCGACAGGCGTCACAGATACGCAGTATTTT. Amino acid sequence: CSVEGLDPTGVTDTQYF.